The 11 T cell receptor beta chains reported below all come from one sample, sequenced in a study of blood T cell repertoires in COVID-19. Sequenced by immunoSEQ multiplex PCR; TCRdb stores in-frame clones only, minus some. The sample lists 65,000 to 90,000 clones; around 88% were seen once. Sequencing used peripheral blood. The receptor set was obtained from a young man with acute or convalescent COVID-19.

V usage is TRBV5-4 and J usage is TRBJ2-7; D ambiguous. Germline loops: CDR1 SGHNT, CDR2 YYREEE (reference sequence). The CDR3 runs 13 residues. Trimming took 0 bases from V and 1 from J, leaving 5 bases between them. CDR3 sequence reads: CASSLAGSYEQYF. CDR3 DNA sequence: TGTGCCAGCAGCTTGGCGGGTTCCTACGAGCAGTACTTC.

V and J are TRBV5-1 and TRBJ1-2; 11 bases agree with TRBD1. Germline V gene data show CDR1 as SGHRS and CDR2 as YFSETQ. V shed 3 bases, J shed 8 bases, and the junction held 3 bases outside the gene matches. The CDR3 consists of 13 residues. CDR3 DNA sequence: TGCGCCAGCAGCTGGGGACAGGGGGAAGGCTACACCTTC. It codes for CASSWGQGEGYTF.

Only one count was recorded for this clone. This chain uses TRBV11-2 with TRBJ2-4, with a weak D call TRBD2 (5 bases). CDR1 is SGHAT and CDR2 is FQNNGV in the germline V gene. The CDR3 covers 14 residues. V was cut by 0 bases and J by 3 bases, with 6 bases left in between. The CDR3 bases are TGTGCCAGCAGCTTAGAAGAGGGCAAAAACATTCAGTACTTC. This sequence encodes CASSLEEGKNIQYF.

The chain couples TRBV9 to TRBJ2-2; no firm D call. This CDR3 is built from 14 residues. Per the germline V gene, CDR1 is SGDLS and CDR2 is YYNGEE. Deletions cut 2 bases from V and 6 bases from J, with 11 bases between. CDR3 amino acids: CASSVGGLPGELFF. The CDR3 coding sequence is TGTGCCAGCAGCGTGGGTGGGCTACCCGGGGAGCTGTTTTTT.

The rearrangement joins TRBV6-5 to TRBJ1-2; the D is unclear. In germline, CDR1 is MNHEY, CDR2 SVGAGI. The germline V and J ends were trimmed by 2 bases and 6 bases, with 13 bases remaining between them. This CDR3 has 14 residues. This CDR3 is CASSYKIETHGYTF. The CDR3 region has the DNA TGTGCCAGCAGTTACAAGATAGAGACACATGGCTACACCTTC.

This sequence joins TRBV7-6 and TRBJ1-2, with TRBD1 identical over 8 bases. Unmatched junction bases numbered 2, after V lost 6 bases and J lost 8 bases. The CDR3 consists of 11 residues. CDR1 is SGHVS and CDR2 is FNYEAQ in the germline V gene. DNA for the CDR3: TGTGCCAGCAGTCGACAGGGGGGCTACACCTTC. Protein: CASSRQGGYTF.

The rearrangement uses TRBV5-4 and TRBJ1-1; D is unresolved. V was cut by 4 bases and J by 4 bases, with 17 bases left in between. The CDR3 totals 15 residues. Germline V gives CDR1 SGHNT, CDR2 YYREEE (reference sequence). CDR3 in amino acids: CASSAATARGTEAFF. CDR3 nucleotide sequence: TGTGCCAGCAGCGCCGCAACCGCGAGAGGCACTGAAGCTTTCTTT.

V gene TRBV27 combines with J gene TRBJ2-3, with no clear D. Trimming stripped 4 bases from V and 1 base from J, with 6 bases between. The CDR3 sequence is 13 residues long. Germline values: CDR1 MNHEY, CDR2 SMNVEV (reference sequence). The DNA for the CDR3 is TGTGCCAGCAGTTCCCGGGGCACAGATACGCAGTATTTT. Its protein is CASSSRGTDTQYF.

The CDR3 bases are TGCAGCGTTGAAGGACAACTTAATGAGCAGTTCTTC. It codes for CSVEGQLNEQFF. This chain uses TRBV29-1 with TRBJ2-1, with D unresolved. Trimming took 1 base from V and 7 from J, leaving 8 bases between them. CDR1 is SQVTM and CDR2 is ANQGSEA in the germline V gene. CDR3 length equals 12 residues.

The gene calls are TRBV19 and TRBJ2-1; D is possibly TRBD2 (6 bases). V shed 8 bases and J shed 2 bases, with 22 bases lying between them. The CDR3 totals 17 residues. CDR1 and CDR2 (germline): LNHDA, SQIVND (reference sequence). CDR3 amino acids: CASRARIGRDAYNEQFF. CDR3 nucleotides: TGTGCCAGTCGGGCCAGGATAGGGCGGGATGCCTACAATGAGCAGTTCTTC.

The chain is built from TRBV30 and TRBJ2-7; 7 bases agree with TRBD1. The ends lost 4 bases at V and 0 bases at J; junction bases unmatched: 6. The CDR3 runs to 14 residues. Per germline, CDR1 GTSNPN and CDR2 SVGIG (reference sequence). CDR3 nucleotide sequence: TGTGCCTGGATGCGAGAGGGGGCCTCCTACGAGCAGTACTTC. Translation: CAWMREGASYEQYF.